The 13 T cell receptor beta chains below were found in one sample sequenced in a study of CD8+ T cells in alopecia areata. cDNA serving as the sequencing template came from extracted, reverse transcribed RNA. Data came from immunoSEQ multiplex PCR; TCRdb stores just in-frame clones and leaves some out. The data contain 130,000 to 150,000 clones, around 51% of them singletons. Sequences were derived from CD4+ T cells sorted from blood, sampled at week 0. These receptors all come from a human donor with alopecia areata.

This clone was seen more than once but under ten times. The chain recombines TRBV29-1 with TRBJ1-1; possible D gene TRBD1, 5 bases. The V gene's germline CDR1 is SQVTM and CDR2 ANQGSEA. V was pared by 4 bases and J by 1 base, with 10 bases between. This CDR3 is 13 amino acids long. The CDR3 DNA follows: TGCAGCGTTGCGGGACTGCGGAACACTGAAGCTTTCTTT. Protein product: CSVAGLRNTEAFF.

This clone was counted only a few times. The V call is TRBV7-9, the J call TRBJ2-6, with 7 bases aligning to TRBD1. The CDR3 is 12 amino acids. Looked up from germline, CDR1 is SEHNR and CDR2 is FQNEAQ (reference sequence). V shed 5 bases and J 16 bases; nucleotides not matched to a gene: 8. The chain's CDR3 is CASSIRDRALTF. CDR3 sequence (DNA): TGTGCCAGCAGCATCCGCGACAGGGCACTGACTTTC.

The CDR3 sequence: CSVERRGRLAAYNEQFF. In nucleotides, the CDR3 is TGCAGCGTTGAACGCCGTGGGAGGCTAGCGGCTTACAATGAGCAGTTCTTC. The chain has TRBV29-1 and TRBJ2-1; 7 bases fit TRBD2. The CDR3 totals 17 residues. Germline lookup yields CDR1 SQVTM and CDR2 ANQGSEA. The J segment lost 4 bases and the V segment lost 2 bases, leaving 14 bases of the junction unmatched.

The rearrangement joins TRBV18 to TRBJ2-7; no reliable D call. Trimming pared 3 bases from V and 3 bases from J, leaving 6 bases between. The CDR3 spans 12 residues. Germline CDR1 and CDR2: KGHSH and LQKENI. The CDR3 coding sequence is TGTGCCAGCTCACCGTCGCTCTACGAGCAGTACTTC. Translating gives CASSPSLYEQYF.

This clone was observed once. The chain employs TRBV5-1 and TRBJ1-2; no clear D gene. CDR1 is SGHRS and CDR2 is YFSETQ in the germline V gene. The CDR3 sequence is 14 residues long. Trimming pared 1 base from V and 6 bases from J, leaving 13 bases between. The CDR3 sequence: CASSLSRGGHGYTF. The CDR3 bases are TGCGCCAGCAGCTTGTCCCGGGGAGGCCATGGCTACACCTTC.

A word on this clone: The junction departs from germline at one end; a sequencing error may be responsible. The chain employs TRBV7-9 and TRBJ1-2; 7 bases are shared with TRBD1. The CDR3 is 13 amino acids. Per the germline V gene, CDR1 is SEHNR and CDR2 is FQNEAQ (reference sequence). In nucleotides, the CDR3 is TGTGCCAGCAGCTTGGGGTCAGGGGGGATCTGGATCTTC. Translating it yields CASSLGSGGIWIF.

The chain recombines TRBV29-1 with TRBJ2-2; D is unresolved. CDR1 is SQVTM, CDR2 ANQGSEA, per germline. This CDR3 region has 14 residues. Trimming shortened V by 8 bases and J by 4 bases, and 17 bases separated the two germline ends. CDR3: CSTYGASTTGELFF. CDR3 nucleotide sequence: TGCAGCACATACGGTGCTTCCACCACCGGGGAGCTGTTTTTT.

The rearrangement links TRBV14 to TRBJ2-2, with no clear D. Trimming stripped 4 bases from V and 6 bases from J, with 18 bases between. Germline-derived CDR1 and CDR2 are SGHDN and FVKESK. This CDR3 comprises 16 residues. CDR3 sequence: CASSRRPLIGSGELFF. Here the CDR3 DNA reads TGTGCCAGCAGCCGCCGACCCCTAATTGGCTCCGGGGAGCTGTTTTTT. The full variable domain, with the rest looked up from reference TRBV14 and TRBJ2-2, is EAGVTQFPSHSVIEKGQTVTLRCDPISGHDNLYWYRRVMGKEIKFLLHFVKESKQDESGMPNNRFLAERTGGTYSTLKVQPAELEDSGVYFCASSRRPLIGSGELFFGEGSRLTVL.

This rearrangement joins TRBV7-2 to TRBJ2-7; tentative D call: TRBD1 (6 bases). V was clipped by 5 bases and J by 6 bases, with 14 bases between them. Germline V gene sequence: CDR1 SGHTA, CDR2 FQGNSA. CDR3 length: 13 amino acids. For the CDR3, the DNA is TGTGCCAGCAGCGAAAACACAGGGCTCGAGCAGTACTTC. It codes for CASSENTGLEQYF.

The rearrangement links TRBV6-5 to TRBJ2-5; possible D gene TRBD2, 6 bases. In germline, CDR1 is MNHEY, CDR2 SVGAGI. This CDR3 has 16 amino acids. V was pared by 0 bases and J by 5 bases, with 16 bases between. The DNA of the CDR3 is TGTGCCAGCAGTTACTCGAGGGCAGCCCGGGGGGAGACCCAGTACTTC. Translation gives CASSYSRAARGETQYF.

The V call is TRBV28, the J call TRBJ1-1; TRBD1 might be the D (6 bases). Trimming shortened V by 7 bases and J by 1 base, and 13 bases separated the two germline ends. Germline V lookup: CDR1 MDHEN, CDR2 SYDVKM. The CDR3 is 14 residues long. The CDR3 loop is CASTEQGRNTEAFF. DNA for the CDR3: TGTGCCAGCACGGAACAGGGTAGGAACACTGAAGCTTTCTTT.

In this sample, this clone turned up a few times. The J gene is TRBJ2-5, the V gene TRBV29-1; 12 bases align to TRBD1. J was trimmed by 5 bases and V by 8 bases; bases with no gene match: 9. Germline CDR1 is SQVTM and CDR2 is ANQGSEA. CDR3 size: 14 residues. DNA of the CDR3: TGCAGCTTCCGGGACAGGGGGCCAGGGGAGACCCAGTACTTC. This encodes CSFRDRGPGETQYF.

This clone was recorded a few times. The DNA for the CDR3 is TGCGCCAGCAGCCCCCACGGGAGAGGGACTAGCGGGCTCGAGACCCAGTACTTC. Its protein product is CASSPHGRGTSGLETQYF. The rearrangement uses TRBV4-1 and TRBJ2-5; 12 bases are a match to TRBD2. Germline V gives CDR1 MGHRA, CDR2 YSYEKL. The CDR3 totals 18 residues. Trimming took 4 bases from V and 5 from J; bases not matched to a gene: 14.